One sample yielded the 13 T cell receptor beta chains listed below, sequenced in a study of T-cell memory formation after mild COVID-19. One entry per CDR3 protein results from TCRdb running MiXCR on the 5' RACE reads. The data show around 100,000 distinct CDR3 sequences, about a fifth seen once. Sequencing was performed on PBMCs or a T cell subset sorted from them (not recorded which). The receptors were gathered from a man in his late teens or twenties who had mild COVID-19 (a few samples of this study predate the infection). Cell type and time point are not known.

The V gene is TRBV7-9, the J gene TRBJ1-3, with unresolved D. The CDR3 has 13 residues. The ends were cut back, 5 bases at V and 4 bases at J, with 9 bases in the middle. Looked up from germline, CDR1 is SEHNR and CDR2 is FQNEAQ (reference sequence). In nucleotides, the CDR3 is TGTGCCAGCAGCGGACGACGGGGAAACACCATATATTTT. Its translation: CASSGRRGNTIYF.

This clonotype was recorded a few times. The chain's CDR3 is CASSSCRGADWEQYF. The CDR3 DNA follows: TGTGCCAGCAGCAGCTGTCGGGGGGCGGATTGGGAGCAGTACTTC. This rearrangement joins TRBV21-1 to TRBJ2-7; the D call TRBD1 from the table was never checked on the DNA. TRBV21-1 is an annotated pseudogene. There are 15 residues in the CDR3.

This clonotype was detected only once. The V call is TRBV29-1, the J call TRBJ2-1, with D tentatively TRBD1 (6 bases). The germline CDR1 and CDR2 sequences are SQVTM and ANQGSEA. The CDR3 extends over 13 amino acids. Trimming took off 3 bases at V and 2 bases at J, with 8 bases between the two ends. The CDR3 region has the DNA TGCAGCGTTGATCAGGGGCCCTACAATGAGCAGTTCTTC. It translates to CSVDQGPYNEQFF.

This clonotype has more than one count but fewer than ten. This rearrangement joins TRBV29-1 to TRBJ2-3; 8 positions agree with TRBD1. Germline CDR1 SQVTM, CDR2 ANQGSEA. V lost 6 bases and J lost 1; bases outside the gene matches: 15. This CDR3 contains 17 residues. This CDR3 reads CSVCLGSRGQGTDTQYF. For the CDR3, the DNA is TGCAGCGTCTGCCTCGGGTCCAGGGGACAGGGCACAGATACGCAGTATTTT.

This chain connects TRBV12-3 or TRBV12-4 to TRBJ1-6; unclear D gene. Deletions cut 2 bases from V and 12 bases from J, with 14 bases between. This CDR3 has 14 amino acids. This CDR3 reads CASSLTTAEGPLHF. The CDR3 coding sequence is TGTGCCAGCAGTTTAACCACAGCCGAGGGACCCCTCCACTTT.

This chain links TRBV7-9 with TRBJ2-7; 7 positions agree with TRBD1. CDR1 and CDR2 (germline): SEHNR, FQNEAQ (reference sequence). The trim removed 5 bases at V and 3 bases at J, leaving 4 bases unmatched. The CDR3 is 13 residues long. The CDR3 coding sequence is TGTGCCAGCAGCCAAACAGGGGTCTACGAGCAGTACTTC. It encodes CASSQTGVYEQYF.

This clonotype came up a few times. The rearrangement joins TRBV7-9 to TRBJ2-5, with D possibly being TRBD2 (6 bases). V was trimmed by 0 bases and J by 1 base, leaving 12 bases between them. The CDR3 has 16 amino acids. CDR1 and CDR2 (germline): SEHNR, FQNEAQ (reference sequence). CDR3 nucleotide sequence: TGTGCCAGCAGCTTAGCGCGGGGCAAGGGCCAAGAGACCCAGTACTTC. Translating it yields CASSLARGKGQETQYF. Full variable domain (missing parts from reference TRBV7-9 and TRBJ2-5): DTGVSQNPRHKITKRGQNVTFRCDPISEHNRLYWYRQTLGQGPEFLTYFQNEAQLEKSRLLSDRFSAERPKGSFSTLEIQRTEQGDSAMYLCASSLARGKGQETQYFGPGTRLLVL.

This clonotype showed up just a few times. This sequence joins TRBV28 and TRBJ1-3, with unresolved D. Trimming took off 2 bases at V and 1 base at J, with 9 bases between the two ends. Looked up from germline, CDR1 is MDHEN and CDR2 is SYDVKM. CDR3 length: 15 amino acids. CDR3 nucleotides: TGTGCCAGCAGTTTACGGCAGGCTTCTGGAAACACCATATATTTT. The encoded protein is CASSLRQASGNTIYF.

This clonotype was detected a few times. The V gene is TRBV3-1, the J gene TRBJ1-5; no reliable D call. The V and J ends lost 1 base and 1 base respectively, with 8 bases between them. Germline lookup yields CDR1 LGHDT and CDR2 YNNKEL (reference sequence). This CDR3 comprises 15 residues. CDR3 sequence reads: CASSQGVESNQPQHF. The CDR3 DNA sequence: TGTGCCAGCAGCCAAGGCGTTGAGAGCAATCAGCCCCAGCATTTT.

This chain links TRBV2 with TRBJ2-7; TRBD2 is a possible D gene (6 bases). V was shortened by 6 bases and J by 2 bases, with 17 bases between the two germline ends. The CDR3 has 15 amino acids. The germline CDR1 and CDR2 sequences are SNHLY and FYNNEI. This CDR3 reads CASRDMGLATYEQYF. CDR3 nucleotides: TGTGCCAGCAGAGACATGGGACTTGCCACCTACGAGCAGTACTTC.

This clonotype has just a few counts. The chain uses TRBV6-6 and TRBJ2-7; D gene ambiguous. V was pared by 7 bases and J by 2 bases, with 15 bases between. The germline gives CDR1 MNHNY, CDR2 SVGAGI (reference sequence). This CDR3 has 14 amino acids. Written as DNA, the CDR3 is TGTGCCAGCATCCTCCGCCCCGGAACCTACGAGCAGTACGTC. It codes for CASILRPGTYEQYV.

This chain connects TRBV29-1 to TRBJ1-1; D remains unclear. V gave up 7 bases and J gave up 4 bases, with 13 bases separating them. Germline V gene data show CDR1 as SQVTM and CDR2 as ANQGSEA. The CDR3 is 12 residues long. This CDR3 reads CSGRWSGTEAFF. For the CDR3, the DNA is TGCAGCGGACGATGGAGCGGCACTGAAGCTTTCTTT.

V and J are TRBV9 and TRBJ2-5; the D call may be TRBD1 or TRBD2 (5 bases each). V was clipped by 0 bases and J by 3 bases, with 9 bases between them. The CDR3 runs 14 residues. Looked up from germline, CDR1 is SGDLS and CDR2 is YYNGEE. In DNA form, the CDR3 reads TGTGCCAGCAGCGTAGGGGGGAGTAAAGAGACCCAGTACTTC. Translation: CASSVGGSKETQYF.